This T cell receptor beta chain was documented in a study of T cell responses to AZD1222 COVID-19 vaccine. Study-level points and caveats: AZD1222 recipients seropositive at baseline numbered only five to seven. Mostly white British, mostly female donors; authors suggested clonal diversity may be underestimated.

Whether given at about 4 or about 12 weeks, second doses were pooled. Of note for this clone: Its antigen is currently unknown.

Data came from immunoSEQ multiplex PCR; TCRdb stores just in-frame clones and leaves some out. In the table there are 90,000 to 120,000 clones, roughly 85% of which are singletons. With 5 bases clipped from V and 2 bases from J, the junction kept 18 bases outside the gene matches. The CDR3 contains 19 residues. Germline V gene sequence: CDR1 SGHTA, CDR2 FQGNSA. Sequences were derived from peripheral blood, sampled 28 days after the second AZD1222 dose. V is TRBV7-2 and J is TRBJ2-3; 8 bases match TRBD2. The TCR originated in an adult who received the AZD1222 COVID-19 vaccine. The CDR3 nucleotides are TGTGCCAGCAGCATCCAAGTAGGGCGGGGGGCGTCCGCCACAGATACGCAGTATTTT. Translating gives CASSIQVGRGASATDTQYF.